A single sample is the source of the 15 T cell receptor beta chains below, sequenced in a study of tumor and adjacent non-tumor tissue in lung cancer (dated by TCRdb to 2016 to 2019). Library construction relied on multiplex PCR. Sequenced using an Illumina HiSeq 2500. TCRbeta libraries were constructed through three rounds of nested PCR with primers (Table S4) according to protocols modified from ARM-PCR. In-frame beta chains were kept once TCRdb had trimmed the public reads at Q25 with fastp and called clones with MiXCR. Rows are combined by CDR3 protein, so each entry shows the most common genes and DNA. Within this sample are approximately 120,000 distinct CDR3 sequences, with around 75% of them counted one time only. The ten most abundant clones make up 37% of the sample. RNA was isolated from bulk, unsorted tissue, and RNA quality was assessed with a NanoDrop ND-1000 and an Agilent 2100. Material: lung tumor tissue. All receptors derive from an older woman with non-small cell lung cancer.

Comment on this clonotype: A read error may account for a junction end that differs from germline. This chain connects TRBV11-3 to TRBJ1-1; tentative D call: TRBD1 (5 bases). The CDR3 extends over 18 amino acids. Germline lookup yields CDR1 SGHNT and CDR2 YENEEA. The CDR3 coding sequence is TGTGCCAGCAGCTTAATTGGACCGGCGGGACGGATGAACACTAAAGCTTTCTTT. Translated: CASSLIGPAGRMNTKAFF.

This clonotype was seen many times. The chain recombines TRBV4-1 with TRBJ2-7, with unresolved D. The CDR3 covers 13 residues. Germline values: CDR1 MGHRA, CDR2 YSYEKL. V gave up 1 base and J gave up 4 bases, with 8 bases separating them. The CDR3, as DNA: TGCGCCAGCAGCCAAGGGTCAGGATACGAGCAGTACTTC. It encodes CASSQGSGYEQYF.

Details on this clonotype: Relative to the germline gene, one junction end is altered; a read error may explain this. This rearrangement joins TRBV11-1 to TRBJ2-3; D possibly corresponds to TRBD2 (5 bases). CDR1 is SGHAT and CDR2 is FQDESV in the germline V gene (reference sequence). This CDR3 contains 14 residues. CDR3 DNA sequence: TGTACCAGCAGCTTTGAGGGTACCACAGATACGCAATATTTT. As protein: CTSSFEGTTDTQYF.

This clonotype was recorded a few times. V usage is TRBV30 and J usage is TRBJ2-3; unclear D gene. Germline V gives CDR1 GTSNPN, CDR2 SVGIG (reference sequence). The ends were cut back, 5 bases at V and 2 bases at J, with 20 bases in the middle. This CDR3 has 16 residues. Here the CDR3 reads CAWANPYLGFTDTQYF. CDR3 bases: TGTGCCTGGGCGAACCCTTATCTGGGGTTCACAGATACGCAGTATTTT.

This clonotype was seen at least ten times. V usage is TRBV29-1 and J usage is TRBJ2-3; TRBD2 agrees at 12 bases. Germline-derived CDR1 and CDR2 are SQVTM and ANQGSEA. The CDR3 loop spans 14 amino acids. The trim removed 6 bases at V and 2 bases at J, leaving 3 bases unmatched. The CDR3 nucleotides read TGCAGCGTCGGACTAGCGGGGCACACAGATACGCAGTATTTT. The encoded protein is CSVGLAGHTDTQYF.

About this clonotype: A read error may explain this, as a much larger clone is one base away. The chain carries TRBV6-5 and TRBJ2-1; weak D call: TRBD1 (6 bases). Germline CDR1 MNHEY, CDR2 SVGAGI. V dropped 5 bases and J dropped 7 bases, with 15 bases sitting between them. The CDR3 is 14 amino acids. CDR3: CASSPYRVRNEQFF. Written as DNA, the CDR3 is TGTGCCAGCAGTCCGTACAGGGTGAGGAATGAGCAGTTCTTC.

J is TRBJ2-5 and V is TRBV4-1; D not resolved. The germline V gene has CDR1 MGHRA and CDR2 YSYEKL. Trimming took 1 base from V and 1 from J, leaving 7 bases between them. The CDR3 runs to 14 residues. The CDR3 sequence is CASSQGTTQETQYF. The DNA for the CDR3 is TGCGCCAGCAGCCAAGGGACGACCCAAGAGACCCAGTACTTC.

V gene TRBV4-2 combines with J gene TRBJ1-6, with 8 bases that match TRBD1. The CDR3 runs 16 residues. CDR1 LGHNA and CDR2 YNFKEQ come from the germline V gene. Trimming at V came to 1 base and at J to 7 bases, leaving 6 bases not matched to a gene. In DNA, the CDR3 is TGTGCCAGCAGCCAAGGTCCGGGGACAGGAAATTCACCCCTCCACTTT. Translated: CASSQGPGTGNSPLHF.

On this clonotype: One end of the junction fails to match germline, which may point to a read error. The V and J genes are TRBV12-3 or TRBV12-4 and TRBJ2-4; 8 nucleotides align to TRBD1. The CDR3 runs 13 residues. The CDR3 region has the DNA TGTGCCAACAGTGCGCAGACAGGGGAGGTTCAGTACTTC. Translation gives CANSAQTGEVQYF.

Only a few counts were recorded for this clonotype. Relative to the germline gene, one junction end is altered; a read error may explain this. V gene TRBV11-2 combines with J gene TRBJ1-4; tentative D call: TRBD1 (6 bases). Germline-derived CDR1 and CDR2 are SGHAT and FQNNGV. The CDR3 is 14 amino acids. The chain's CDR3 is CTSSPQGSNEKLFF. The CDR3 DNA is TGCACCAGCAGCCCACAGGGTTCTAATGAAAAACTGTTTTTT.

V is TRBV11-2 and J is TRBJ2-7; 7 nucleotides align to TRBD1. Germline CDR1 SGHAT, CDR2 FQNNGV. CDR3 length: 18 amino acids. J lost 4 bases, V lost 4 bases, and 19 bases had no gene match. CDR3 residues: CASSSAGTVYRVSYEQYF. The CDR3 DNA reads TGTGCCAGCAGCTCGGCCGGGACAGTGTATCGAGTCTCGTACGAGCAGTACTTC.

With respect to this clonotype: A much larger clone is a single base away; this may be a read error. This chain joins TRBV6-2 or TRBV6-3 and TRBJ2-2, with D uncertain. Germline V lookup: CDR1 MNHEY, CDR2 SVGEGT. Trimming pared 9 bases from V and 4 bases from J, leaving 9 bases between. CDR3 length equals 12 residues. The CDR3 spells CASFQGTGELFF. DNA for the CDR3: TGTGCCAGTTTCCAAGGCACCGGGGAGCTGTTTTTT.

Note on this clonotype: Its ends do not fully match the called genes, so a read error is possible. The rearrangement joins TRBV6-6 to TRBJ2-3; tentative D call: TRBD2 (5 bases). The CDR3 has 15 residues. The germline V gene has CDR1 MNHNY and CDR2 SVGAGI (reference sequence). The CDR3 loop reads CASKTMERKADTRYF. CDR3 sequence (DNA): TGTGCCAGCAAGACAATGGAGCGGAAGGCAGATACGCGGTATTTT.

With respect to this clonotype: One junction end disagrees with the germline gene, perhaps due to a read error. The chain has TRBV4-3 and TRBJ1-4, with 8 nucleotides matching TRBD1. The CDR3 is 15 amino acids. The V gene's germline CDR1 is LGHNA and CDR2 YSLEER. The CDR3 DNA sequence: TGCGCCAACAGCCGGACCGGGACAGGCGATTTAAAACTGCTTTTT. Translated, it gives CANSRTGTGDLKLLF.

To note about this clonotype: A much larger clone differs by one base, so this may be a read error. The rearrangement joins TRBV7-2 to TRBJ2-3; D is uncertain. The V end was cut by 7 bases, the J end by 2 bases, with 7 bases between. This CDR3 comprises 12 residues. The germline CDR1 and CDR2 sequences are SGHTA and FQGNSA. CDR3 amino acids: CASIPLTDTQYF. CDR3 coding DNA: TGTGCCAGCATCCCCCTCACAGATACGCAGTATTTT.